This is a list of T cell receptor beta chains from one sample in a study of beta chain features in type 1 diabetes. Here immunoSEQ multiplex PCR was the method, and the copy in TCRdb shows in-frame clones only, minus some. This sample has more than 250,000 clones, with 20% to 25% found just once. Source material: naive CD4+ T cells from blood. The receptors were gathered from a woman in her twenties or thirties with type 1 diabetes. Both conserved end residues are part of each CDR3. Each record gives: clone size, V gene, CDR3 length, D gene, J gene, CDR3 DNA, CDR3 protein. The D gene is left open where the match is weak. Clone size is not always given. Where it is, it says once, few, many or a class for expanded clones.

>-|TRBV30|13|-|TRBJ1-4
TGTGCCTGGAGTGAGGGGGAAGGAGAAAAACTGTTTTTT
CAWSEGEGEKLFF
>-|TRBV30|15|TRBD2|TRBJ2-5
TGTGCCTGGAGTCTGGGACTAGCGGCCCAAGAGACCCAGTACTTC
CAWSLGLAAQETQYF
>-|TRBV30|15|TRBD2|TRBJ2-7
TGTGCCTGGAGCCTAACACTAGCGGGAGCTTCCGAGCAGTACTTC
CAWSLTLAGASEQYF
>few|TRBV9|20|TRBD2|TRBJ2-1
TGTGCCAGCAGCCCTCCAAAGGGACTAGCGGGAGTGGGCTCCTACAATGAGCAGTTCTTC
CASSPPKGLAGVGSYNEQFF
>-|TRBV14|14|-|TRBJ2-5
TGTGCCAGCAGCCCCCTGGGCGGGAAAGAGACCCAGTACTTC
CASSPLGGKETQYF
>-|TRBV25-1|13|-|TRBJ2-1
TGTGCCAGCAGTGAGGGGGGCTACAATGAGCAGTTCTTC
CASSEGGYNEQFF
>-|TRBV28|16|-|TRBJ1-2
TGTGCCAGCAGCCCCTCCGGACAGAGCCTTAGCTATGGCTACACCTTC
CASSPSGQSLSYGYTF
>few|TRBV28|14|TRBD1|TRBJ2-7
TGTGCCAGCAGTTCGGGACAGGGACGCTACGAGCAGTACTTC
CASSSGQGRYEQYF
>few|TRBV2|14|TRBD1|TRBJ1-5
TGTGCCAGCCGGGACAGGGGAGGCGTTCAGCCCCAGCATTTT
CASRDRGGVQPQHF
>few|TRBV29-1|15|TRBD2|TRBJ2-3
TGCAGCGTGGTGACTAGCGGGAGGGCCGAGGGTACGCAGTATTTT
CSVVTSGRAEGTQYF
>few|TRBV7-9|15|TRBD1|TRBJ1-4
TGTGCCAGCTCCCGGGACAGGGTGCGATATGAAAAACTGTTTTTT
CASSRDRVRYEKLFF
>-|TRBV10-2|17|TRBD2|TRBJ2-1
TGCGCCAGCACAAGGATACCCCAGCGGGAGTACGAGGGAGAGCAGTTCTTC
CASTRIPQREYEGEQFF
>few|TRBV4-2|14|TRBD1|TRBJ1-2
TGTGCCAGCAGCCAAGCACAGGGGACCCGGGGCTACACCTTC
CASSQAQGTRGYTF
>-|TRBV9|16|TRBD2|TRBJ2-2
TGTGCCAGCAGCGCATTAGCGGGAGGGAACACCGGGGAGCTGTTTTTT
CASSALAGGNTGELFF
>-|TRBV29-1|12|-|TRBJ1-5
TGCAGTATTCAGCAGGCAGATCAGCCCCAGCATTTT
CSIQQADQPQHF
>-|TRBV18|13|-|TRBJ2-7
TGTGCCAGCTCACCAATGGGGGGCTACGAGCAGTACTTC
CASSPMGGYEQYF
>few|TRBV5-4|16|TRBD2|TRBJ2-3
TGTGCCAGCAGCCCGATGACTAGCGGGAGGGCCGATACGCAGTATTTT
CASSPMTSGRADTQYF
>few|TRBV30|11|-|TRBJ2-7
TGTGCCTGGAGTCGTAGCTACGAGCAGTACTTC
CAWSRSYEQYF
>few|TRBV30|14|TRBD1|TRBJ2-7
TGTGCCTGGAGTGCAGGGACAGTCGTGGGCGAGCAGTACTTC
CAWSAGTVVGEQYF
>few|TRBV11-1|14|TRBD1|TRBJ2-1
TGTGCCAGCAGCTTCTCTGACAGGGCGGATGAGCAGTTCTTC
CASSFSDRADEQFF
>-|TRBV5-1|12|-|TRBJ2-1
TGCGCCAGCAGCTTGCCCGCGGATGAGCAGTTCTTC
CASSLPADEQFF
>few|TRBV4-1|16|TRBD1|TRBJ1-4
TGCGCCAGCAGCCAAGGAGGAGGCAGGGGGGTTGAAAAACTGTTTTTT
CASSQGGGRGVEKLFF
>-|TRBV6-5|15|-|TRBJ2-7
TGTGCCAGCAGTTACCTCGAGACAAGCTCCTACGAGCAGTACTTC
CASSYLETSSYEQYF
>-|TRBV30|11|TRBD1|TRBJ1-2
TGTGCCGGCGGACAGGGTTATGGCTACACCTTC
CAGGQGYGYTF
>few|TRBV11-2|14|TRBD2|TRBJ2-7
TGTGCCAGCAGCCAGACTAGCGGGAGACACGAGCAGTACTTC
CASSQTSGRHEQYF
>-|TRBV6-5|14|-|TRBJ2-1
TGTGCCAGCAGTTACTCGAGGAGAAACAATGAGCAGTTCTTC
CASSYSRRNNEQFF
>few|TRBV4-1|13|-|TRBJ2-5
TGCGCCAGCAGCCAAGGAGGACAAGAGACCCAGTACTTC
CASSQGGQETQYF
>few|TRBV6-6|14|TRBD1|TRBJ2-1
TGTGCCAGCAGCCGGGGACAGGCTTACAATGAGCAGTTCTTC
CASSRGQAYNEQFF
>few|TRBV11-2|16|TRBD1|TRBJ2-2
TGTGCCAGCAGCTTAAGGCAGGGGGCGATGGCCGGGGAGCTGTTTTTT
CASSLRQGAMAGELFF